This T cell receptor beta chain emerged from a study of T cells in Graves' hyperthyroidism and ophthalmopathy. Stability of Graves' hyperthyroidism was defined as absent ophthalmopathy progression within 18 months. What was amplified from RNA transcripts were TCR beta CDR3 regions. A first-round RT-PCR of the TCR CDR3 used the HTBI primer set. TCRdb processed the multiplex PCR reads anew with MiXCR; each CDR3 protein has one entry. The repertoire holds around 760,000 distinct CDR3 sequences, about 35% seen once, with more than 25% in the top ten. Concerning this clonotype: A much larger clone is a single base away; this may be a read error.

This TCR came from a middle-aged woman with Graves' hyperthyroidism. Material for sequencing was blood.

This CDR3 is CASNPHLSGANVLTF. In nucleotides, the CDR3 is TGTGCCAGCAACCCACACTTATCTGGGGCCAACGTCCTGACTTTC. The gene calls are TRBV9 and TRBJ2-6; no definite D call. The germline CDR1 and CDR2 sequences are SGDLS and YYNGEE. The CDR3 contains 15 residues. V was clipped by 6 bases and J by 1 base, with 11 bases between them.